A single sample gave rise to the 14 T cell receptor beta chains below, sequenced in a study of spatial heterogeneity in lung cancer. Each CDR3 protein gets one entry after TCRdb re-called the 5' RACE reads with MiXCR. The sample yields roughly 110,000 distinct CDR3 sequences, 10% to 12% seen once. Time point reported: blood at routine non-recurrence follow-up after resection. The sample in question was PBMCs, obtained at follow-up. These receptor sequences come from a female donor with early-stage non-small cell lung cancer.

The sample holds a few counts of this clonotype. The rearrangement joins TRBV7-2 to TRBJ1-6; tentative D call: TRBD1 (5 bases). The CDR3 is made up of 14 amino acids. Trimming removed 3 bases from V and 9 bases from J, with 12 bases in between. Germline CDR1 reads SGHTA; CDR2 reads FQGNSA. This CDR3 reads CASSLGQSGSPLHF. In DNA, the CDR3 is TGTGCCAGCAGCTTGGGGCAAAGTGGTTCACCCCTCCACTTT.

This rearrangement joins TRBV20-1 to TRBJ2-3; 8 bases are shared with TRBD2. Trimming at V came to 0 bases and at J to 7 bases, leaving 15 bases not matched to a gene. Germline loops: CDR1 DFQATT, CDR2 SNEGSKA (reference sequence). There are 17 residues in the CDR3. DNA of the CDR3: TGCAGTGCTAGAGATAGGCGGACCAGCGGGAGTGGGTATACGCAGTATTTT. Translation gives CSARDRRTSGSGYTQYF.

This clonotype was picked up a small number of times. This sequence joins TRBV6-2 or TRBV6-3 and TRBJ1-4; D is ambiguous. CDR1 and CDR2 from the germline V gene are MNHEY and SVGEGT. V was trimmed by 0 bases and J by 7 bases, leaving 9 bases between them. This CDR3 comprises 14 residues. CDR3 nucleotide sequence: TGTGCCAGCAGTTACTCCCGGAGCGGTGAAAAACTGTTTTTT. Translated, it gives CASSYSRSGEKLFF.

The table lists this clonotype with a few counts. This chain connects TRBV10-3 to TRBJ2-1, with D possibly TRBD2 on 5 matching bases. Germline loops: CDR1 ENHRY, CDR2 SYGVKD. Trimming stripped 4 bases from V and 5 bases from J, with 9 bases between. This CDR3 spans 13 amino acids. CDR3 in DNA: TGTGCCATCAGTGTTCGGGGAGACAATGAGCAGTTCTTC. Translation gives CAISVRGDNEQFF.

In this sample, this clonotype turned up a few times. The J gene is TRBJ2-3, the V gene TRBV29-1; 7 bases map to TRBD2. Trimming cost V 5 bases and J 8 bases; bases outside gene matches: 16. This CDR3 contains 15 residues. CDR1 is SQVTM and CDR2 is ANQGSEA in the germline V gene. The CDR3 region is CSVPLARDGDRTQYF. CDR3 nucleotide sequence: TGCAGCGTTCCACTAGCGAGAGACGGAGATCGTACGCAGTATTTT.

This chain connects TRBV29-1 to TRBJ1-2; a possible D gene is TRBD1 (5 bases). CDR3 length equals 14 residues. Germline CDR1 is SQVTM and CDR2 is ANQGSEA. With 3 bases removed from V and 4 bases from J, the gap between germline ends came to 15 bases. CDR3 DNA sequence: TGCAGCGTTGACGGGCAGGGAATTGGCTATGGCTACACCTTC. Protein product: CSVDGQGIGYGYTF.

The CDR3 sequence: CASSIRATEAFF. In nucleotides, the CDR3 is TGTGCCAGCAGCATACGGGCCACTGAAGCTTTCTTT. The V gene is TRBV7-9, the J gene TRBJ1-1; D is unclear. Germline V gene data show CDR1 as SEHNR and CDR2 as FQNEAQ (reference sequence). CDR3 length: 12 residues. Between the trimmed V and J ends, which lost 5 bases and 4 bases, there was a span of 8 bases. Full variable domain (remainder filled in from reference TRBV7-9 and TRBJ1-1): DTGVSQNPRHKITKRGQNVTFRCDPISEHNRLYWYRQTLGQGPEFLTYFQNEAQLEKSRLLSDRFSAERPKGSFSTLEIQRTEQGDSAMYLCASSIRATEAFFGQGTRLTVV.

This chain uses TRBV7-2 with TRBJ2-1; 8 bases map to TRBD1. CDR3 length: 14 residues. CDR1 SGHTA and CDR2 FQGNSA come from the germline V gene. V was clipped by 1 base and J by 8 bases; unmatched bases: 4. The CDR3 DNA reads as TGTGCCAGCAGCTTAGGACAGGGGATTTATGAGCAGTTCTTC. As protein: CASSLGQGIYEQFF.

This clonotype occurred a few times. V is TRBV11-2 and J is TRBJ2-7, with TRBD2 identical over 12 bases. The V gene's germline CDR1 is SGHAT and CDR2 FQNNGV. The V gene end was trimmed by 6 bases and the J gene end by 4 bases; junction bases not matched to a gene: 7. This CDR3 spans 15 amino acids. CDR3 protein: CASSLLAGGSYEQYF. The CDR3 region has the DNA TGTGCCAGCAGTCTACTAGCGGGAGGTAGTTACGAGCAGTACTTC. Filled out from reference TRBV11-2 and TRBJ2-7, the complete variable domain reads EAGVAQSPRYKIIEKRQSVAFWCNPISGHATLYWYQQILGQGPKLLIQFQNNGVVDDSQLPKDRFSAERLKGVDSTLKIQPAKLEDSAVYLCASSLLAGGSYEQYFGPGTRLTVT.

This clonotype has only a few counts. The chain uses TRBV20-1 and TRBJ2-7; TRBD1 agrees at 7 bases. V lost 6 bases, J lost 0 bases, and 17 bases stayed unmatched. Germline-derived CDR1 and CDR2 are DFQATT and SNEGSKA (reference sequence). The CDR3 totals 17 residues. CDR3 amino acids: CSAPPNRGTSSSYEQYF. Written as DNA, the CDR3 is TGCAGTGCACCACCCAACAGGGGCACATCGAGCTCCTACGAGCAGTACTTC.

This clonotype has at least ten counts. The V gene is TRBV18, the J gene TRBJ2-6; TRBD2 is a possible D gene (6 bases). The CDR3 is made up of 15 amino acids. Germline V gene lookup returns CDR1 KGHSH and CDR2 LQKENI. V was pared by 6 bases and J by 4 bases, with 13 bases between. The CDR3 DNA sequence: TGTGCCAGCTCGCCTCCGGGGGTCGGGGCCAACGTCCTGACTTTC. Its translation is CASSPPGVGANVLTF.

This clonotype was counted a few times. The chain combines TRBV11-2 with TRBJ2-4; D call uncertain. Per the germline V gene, CDR1 is SGHAT and CDR2 is FQNNGV. The CDR3 loop spans 16 amino acids. V was pared by 4 bases and J by 0 bases, with 13 bases between. The CDR3 here is CASSSPSIVAKNIQYF. The CDR3 bases are TGTGCCAGCAGCTCACCAAGCATAGTAGCCAAAAACATTCAGTACTTC.

This clonotype was observed many times. The chain recombines TRBV27 with TRBJ2-5; 9 bases match TRBD1. The V gene's germline CDR1 is MNHEY and CDR2 SMNVEV (reference sequence). The junction had 3 bases not matched to a gene; V was cut back by 6 bases and J by 4 bases. The CDR3 has 13 amino acids. CDR3 in DNA: TGTGCCAGCAGAACAGGGGGCGCAGAGACCCAGTACTTC. It yields the protein CASRTGGAETQYF.

The chain recombines TRBV5-1 with TRBJ1-1; 8 bases agree with TRBD1. The CDR3 is 11 residues long. V was pared by 0 bases and J by 12 bases, with 1 base of the junction left unmatched. Germline lookup yields CDR1 SGHRS and CDR2 YFSETQ. CDR3 bases: TGCGCCAGCAGCTTGGGACAGGGGACTTTCTTT. Amino acid sequence: CASSLGQGTFF. The full variable domain, with the rest looked up from reference TRBV5-1 and TRBJ1-1, is KAGVTQTPRYLIKTRGQQVTLSCSPISGHRSVSWYQQTPGQGLQFLFEYFSETQRNKGNFPGRFSGRQFSNSRSEMNVSTLELGDSALYLCASSLGQGTFFGQGTRLTVV.